The 14 T cell receptor beta chains below all came from one sample that was sequenced in a study of T cells in Graves' hyperthyroidism and ophthalmopathy. TCR beta CDR3 regions were amplified from RNA. Carried out on the TCR CDR3, a first-round RT-PCR used the HTBI primer set. From the multiplex PCR reads, TCRdb called clonotypes with MiXCR, one entry per CDR3 protein. The repertoire includes approximately 200,000 distinct CDR3 sequences, about 17% of them detected once, and about 45% sits in the top ten. The sequenced material came from blood. These TCRs come from a man in his forties with Graves' hyperthyroidism.

This clonotype was counted ten times or more. CDR3 sequence (DNA): TGTGCCAGCAGTCCCGCCCGACTAGCGGGGGACACAGATACGCAGTATTTT. Its protein is CASSPARLAGDTDTQYF. The V and J genes are TRBV6-2 or TRBV6-3 and TRBJ2-3; 12 nucleotides line up with TRBD2. CDR1 and CDR2 from the germline V gene are MNHEY and SVGEGT. This CDR3 region has 17 residues. The V segment lost 5 bases and the J segment 2 bases; nucleotides outside the gene matches: 8.

The V call is TRBV5-1, the J call TRBJ2-3; D possibly uses TRBD1 or TRBD2 (7 bases each). V was cut by 3 bases and J by 2 bases, with 13 bases left in between. The length of the CDR3 is 15 residues. CDR1 SGHRS and CDR2 YFSETQ come from the germline V gene. The CDR3 DNA reads as TGCGCCAGCAGCTGGGGGGGGACAGTCACAGATACGCAGTATTTT. It translates to CASSWGGTVTDTQYF.

This clonotype has a handful of counts. This rearrangement joins TRBV19 to TRBJ1-4; 7 bases map to TRBD1. V lost 4 bases and J lost 8; bases outside the gene matches: 10. Germline CDR1 and CDR2: LNHDA and SQIVND (reference sequence). There are 15 residues in the CDR3. The CDR3: CASSTNRGYGEKLFF. CDR3 coding DNA: TGTGCCAGTAGTACCAACAGGGGATATGGGGAAAAACTGTTTTTT.

This clonotype has at least ten counts. The chain joins TRBV6-1 to TRBJ1-5; D unclear. CDR1 is MNHNS, CDR2 SASEGT, per germline. The V end was cut by 5 bases, the J end by 0 bases, with 8 bases between. The CDR3 is 14 residues long. The CDR3 spells CASSYAYSNQPQHF. The CDR3 DNA reads TGTGCCAGCAGTTACGCTTATAGCAATCAGCCCCAGCATTTT.

This rearrangement joins TRBV28 to TRBJ2-4; TRBD1 agrees at 8 bases. The trim removed 3 bases at V and 0 bases at J, leaving 16 bases unmatched. The CDR3 extends over 20 amino acids. CDR1 and CDR2 (germline): MDHEN, SYDVKM. The chain's CDR3 is CASSFVLDRGFELAKNIQYF. The DNA of the CDR3 is TGTGCCAGCAGTTTTGTTCTCGACAGGGGTTTCGAGCTAGCCAAAAACATTCAGTACTTC.

The gene calls are TRBV7-2 and TRBJ2-3; 10 bases are shared with TRBD2. The V and J ends lost 3 bases and 4 bases, in that order; junction bases with no gene match: 4. This CDR3 is built from 15 residues. Germline V gene lookup returns CDR1 SGHTA and CDR2 FQGNSA. The DNA for the CDR3 is TGTGCCAGCAGCTTTAGCGGGAGGCCCCCAGATACGCAGTATTTT. Translating gives CASSFSGRPPDTQYF.

The genes are TRBV30 and TRBJ1-5; TRBD1 matches 8 bases. Germline CDR1 GTSNPN, CDR2 SVGIG (reference sequence). The CDR3 is made up of 13 amino acids. Trimming took 1 base from V and 6 from J; bases not matched to a gene: 2. CDR3 amino acids: CAWSATGGQPQHF. CDR3 bases: TGTGCCTGGAGTGCCACAGGGGGTCAGCCCCAGCATTTT.

V gene TRBV5-5 combines with J gene TRBJ1-1; D ambiguous. Deletions cut 4 bases from V and 2 bases from J, with 9 bases between. The CDR3 runs to 13 residues. The germline V gene has CDR1 SGHKS and CDR2 YYEKEE (reference sequence). This chain's CDR3 is CASSPAFNTEAFF. CDR3 nucleotides: TGTGCCAGCAGCCCGGCCTTCAACACTGAAGCTTTCTTT.

This clonotype was recorded many times. The chain has TRBV11-2 and TRBJ2-7, with 10 bases lining up with TRBD1. The CDR3 is made up of 14 amino acids. Germline trimming cut 3 bases from V and 9 bases from J; bases unmatched to any gene: 8. Germline V gene data show CDR1 as SGHAT and CDR2 as FQNNGV. The CDR3 region has the DNA TGTGCCAGCAGCTTGGGGACAGGGGTCTCCGCGCAGTACTTC. Protein sequence: CASSLGTGVSAQYF.

V and J are TRBV11-2 and TRBJ2-1, with 15 bases identical to TRBD2. Looked up from germline, CDR1 is SGHAT and CDR2 is FQNNGV. The ends lost 3 bases at V and 7 bases at J; junction bases unmatched: 4. The CDR3 loop spans 16 amino acids. The CDR3 region has the DNA TGTGCCAGCAGCTTCAGGACTAGCGGGGGGGGAAATGAGCAGTTCTTC. This sequence encodes CASSFRTSGGGNEQFF.

This clonotype was counted many times. This chain uses TRBV20-1 with TRBJ1-1; 7 bases are a match to TRBD1. Germline trimming cut 0 bases from V and 8 bases from J; bases unmatched to any gene: 6. This CDR3 has 13 residues. Per the germline V gene, CDR1 is DFQATT and CDR2 is SNEGSKA (reference sequence). CDR3 bases: TGCAGTGCTAGAGAGAGGGGGCTCGGCGAAGCTTTCTTT. Translating gives CSARERGLGEAFF.

This clonotype was counted between two and nine times. The chain carries TRBV6-2 or TRBV6-3 and TRBJ1-6; TRBD1 agrees at 8 bases. CDR3 length equals 14 residues. With V trimmed by 4 bases and J by 13 bases, 9 bases remained unmatched. The V gene's germline CDR1 is MNHEY and CDR2 SVGEGT. In nucleotides, the CDR3 is TGTGCCAGCAGTTCCGGACAGGGAATTTTGCCCCTCCACTTT. The encoded protein is CASSSGQGILPLHF.

This clonotype was seen at least ten times. The rearrangement links TRBV9 to TRBJ2-2; a weak D match, TRBD2 (5 bases). This CDR3 comprises 17 residues. Germline V gene sequence: CDR1 SGDLS, CDR2 YYNGEE. V was trimmed by 0 bases and J by 1 base, leaving 13 bases between them. CDR3 bases: TGTGCCAGCAGCGTAGCTAAAGAGAGGGTGAACACCGGGGAGCTGTTTTTT. Encoded protein: CASSVAKERVNTGELFF.

This clonotype was recorded many times. The chain combines TRBV28 with TRBJ1-5, with TRBD1 matching over 11 bases. V lost 8 bases and J lost 1; bases outside the gene matches: 7. This CDR3 comprises 16 residues. Germline V gives CDR1 MDHEN, CDR2 SYDVKM. The CDR3 DNA reads TGTGCCAGCGTCCAAGGACAGGGGGCCAGCAATCAGCCCCAGCATTTT. This codes for CASVQGQGASNQPQHF. Full variable domain (missing parts from reference TRBV28 and TRBJ1-5): DVKVTQSSRYLVKRTGEKVFLECVQDMDHENMFWYRQDPGLGLRLIYFSYDVKMKEKGDIPEGYSVSREKKERFSLILESASTNQTSMYLCASVQGQGASNQPQHFGDGTRLSIL.